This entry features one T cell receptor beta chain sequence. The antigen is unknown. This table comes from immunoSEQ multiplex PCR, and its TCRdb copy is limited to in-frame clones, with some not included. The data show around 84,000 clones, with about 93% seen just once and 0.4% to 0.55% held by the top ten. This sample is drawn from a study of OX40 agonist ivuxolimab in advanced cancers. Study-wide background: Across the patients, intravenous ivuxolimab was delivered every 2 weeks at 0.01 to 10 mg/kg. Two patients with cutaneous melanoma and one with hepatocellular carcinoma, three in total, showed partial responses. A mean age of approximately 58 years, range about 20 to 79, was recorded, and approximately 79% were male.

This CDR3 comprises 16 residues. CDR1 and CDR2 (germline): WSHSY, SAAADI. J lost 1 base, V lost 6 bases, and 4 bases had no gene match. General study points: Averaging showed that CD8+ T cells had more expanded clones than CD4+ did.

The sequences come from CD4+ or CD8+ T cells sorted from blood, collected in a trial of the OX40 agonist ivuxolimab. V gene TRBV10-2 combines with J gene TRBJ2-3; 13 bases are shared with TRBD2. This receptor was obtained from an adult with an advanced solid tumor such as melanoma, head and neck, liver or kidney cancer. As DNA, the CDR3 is TGCGCCAGCAGGGGGACTAGCGGGATAGGCACAGATACGCAGTATTTT. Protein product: CASRGTSGIGTDTQYF.